This T cell receptor beta chain appears in the sequencing data of a study of cytomegalovirus exposure and HLA in healthy donors. Of note for this clone: Its antigen remains unidentified.

Broader study findings: Researchers reported in a later analysis that common viral pathogens appeared linked to several top clusters. CMV serostatus alone was available as immune exposure information. The authors assumed roughly uniform sequencing depth across donors for presence/absence analyses.

The CDR3 length is 20 residues. CDR1 is LNHNV, CDR2 YYDKDF, per germline (reference sequence). Germline trimming cut 0 bases from V and 5 bases from J; bases unmatched to any gene: 18. It was with 60 Vbeta and 13 Jbeta primers that the PCR ran. Data came from immunoSEQ multiplex PCR; TCRdb stores just in-frame clones and leaves some out. The table lists approximately 170,000 clones, approximately 72% of them singletons. The chain carries TRBV15 and TRBJ2-2; 7 bases map to TRBD2. The TCR originated in a man between 45 and 60 years old in good health and CMV-seronegative. Source material: PBMCs. The chain's CDR3 is CATSRDRTAGGGFPTGELFF. In DNA form, the CDR3 reads TGTGCCACCAGCAGAGATCGAACCGCCGGCGGGGGTTTCCCAACCGGGGAGCTGTTTTTT.